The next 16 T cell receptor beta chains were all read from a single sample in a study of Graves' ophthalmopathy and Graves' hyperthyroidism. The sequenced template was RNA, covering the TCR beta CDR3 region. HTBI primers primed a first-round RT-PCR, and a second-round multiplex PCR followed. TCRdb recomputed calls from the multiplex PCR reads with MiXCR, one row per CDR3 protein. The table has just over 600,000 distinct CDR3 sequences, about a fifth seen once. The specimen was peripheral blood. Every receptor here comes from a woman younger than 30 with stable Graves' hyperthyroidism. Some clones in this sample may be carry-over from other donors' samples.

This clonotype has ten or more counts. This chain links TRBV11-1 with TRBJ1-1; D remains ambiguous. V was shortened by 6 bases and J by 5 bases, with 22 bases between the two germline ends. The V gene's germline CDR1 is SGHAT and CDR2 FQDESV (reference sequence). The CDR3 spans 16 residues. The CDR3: CASRERSGPPRTEAFF. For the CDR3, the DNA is TGTGCCAGCAGAGAGAGGAGTGGTCCCCCGAGGACTGAAGCTTTCTTT.

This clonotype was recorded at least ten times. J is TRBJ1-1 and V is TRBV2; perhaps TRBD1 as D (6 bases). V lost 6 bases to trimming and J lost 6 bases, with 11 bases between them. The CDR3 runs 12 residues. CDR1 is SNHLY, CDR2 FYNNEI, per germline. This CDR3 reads CASRAGVSEAFF. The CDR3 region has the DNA TGTGCCAGCAGGGCAGGGGTGTCTGAAGCTTTCTTT. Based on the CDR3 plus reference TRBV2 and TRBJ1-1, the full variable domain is EPEVTQTPSHQVTQMGQEVILRCVPISNHLYFYWYRQILGQKVEFLVSFYNNEISEKSEIFDDQFSVERPDGSNFTLKIRSTKLEDSAMYFCASRAGVSEAFFGQGTRLTVV.

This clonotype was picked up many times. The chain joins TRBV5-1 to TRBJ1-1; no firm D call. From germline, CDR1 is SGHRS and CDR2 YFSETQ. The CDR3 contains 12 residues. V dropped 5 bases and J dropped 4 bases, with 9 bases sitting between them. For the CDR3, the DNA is TGCGCCAGCAGGAAAGCGGGCACTGAAGCTTTCTTT. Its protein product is CASRKAGTEAFF.

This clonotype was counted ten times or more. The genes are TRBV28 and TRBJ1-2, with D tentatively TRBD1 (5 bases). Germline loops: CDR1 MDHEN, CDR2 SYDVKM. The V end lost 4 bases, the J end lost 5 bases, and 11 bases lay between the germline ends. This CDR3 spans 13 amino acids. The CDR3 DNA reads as TGTGCCAGCAGTTCGAAAGCAGGGTATGGCTACACCTTC. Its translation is CASSSKAGYGYTF.

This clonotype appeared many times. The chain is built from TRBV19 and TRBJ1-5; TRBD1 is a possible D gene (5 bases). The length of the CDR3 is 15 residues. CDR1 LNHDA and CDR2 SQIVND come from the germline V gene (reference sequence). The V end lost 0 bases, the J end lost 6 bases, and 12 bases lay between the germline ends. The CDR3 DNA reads TGTGCCAGTAGTATAGACGGGGGAACTGGTCAGCCCCAGCATTTT. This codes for CASSIDGGTGQPQHF.

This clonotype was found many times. The CDR3 loop reads CSARDRRKSTEAFF. CDR3 DNA sequence: TGCAGTGCTAGAGATCGACGGAAGAGCACTGAAGCTTTCTTT. This sequence joins TRBV20-1 and TRBJ1-1; D not certain. This CDR3 is 14 amino acids long. Germline V gene data show CDR1 as DFQATT and CDR2 as SNEGSKA (reference sequence). Trimming removed 0 bases from V and 4 bases from J, with 12 bases in between.

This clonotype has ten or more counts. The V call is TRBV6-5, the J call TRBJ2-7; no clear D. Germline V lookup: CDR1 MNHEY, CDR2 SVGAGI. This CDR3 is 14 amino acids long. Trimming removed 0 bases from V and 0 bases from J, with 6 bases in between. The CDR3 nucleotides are TGTGCCAGCAGTTACTCGGCCAGCTCCTACGAGCAGTACTTC. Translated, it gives CASSYSASSYEQYF.

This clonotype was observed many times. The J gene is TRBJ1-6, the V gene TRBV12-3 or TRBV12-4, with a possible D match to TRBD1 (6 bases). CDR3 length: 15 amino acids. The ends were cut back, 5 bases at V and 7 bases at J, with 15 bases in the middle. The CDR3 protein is CASSTQGNNNSPLHF. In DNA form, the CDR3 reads TGTGCCAGCAGTACCCAGGGGAATAACAATTCACCCCTCCACTTT.

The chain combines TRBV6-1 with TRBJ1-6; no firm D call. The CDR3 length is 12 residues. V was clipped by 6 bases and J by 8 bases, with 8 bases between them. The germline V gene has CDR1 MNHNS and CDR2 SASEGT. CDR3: CASRDGYSPLHF. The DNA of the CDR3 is TGTGCCAGCAGGGACGGCTATTCACCCCTCCACTTT.

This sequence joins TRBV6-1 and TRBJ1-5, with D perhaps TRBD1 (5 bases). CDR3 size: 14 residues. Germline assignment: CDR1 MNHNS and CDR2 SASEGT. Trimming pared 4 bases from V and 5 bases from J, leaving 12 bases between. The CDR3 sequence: CASSADGAYQPQHF. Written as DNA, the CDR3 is TGTGCCAGCAGTGCCGACGGGGCCTATCAGCCCCAGCATTTT.

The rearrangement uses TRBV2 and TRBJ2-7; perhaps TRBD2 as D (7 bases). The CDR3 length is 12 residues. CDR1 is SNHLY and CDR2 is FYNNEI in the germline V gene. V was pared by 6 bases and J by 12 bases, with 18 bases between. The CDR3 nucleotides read TGTGCCAGCAGGAGGGGGGGGACTGTCTCGTACTTC. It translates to CASRRGGTVSYF.

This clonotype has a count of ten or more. In DNA, the CDR3 is TGTGCCAGCAGCATACGGACAGGGGGCAAGGCTGGAAACACCATATATTTT. Its translation: CASSIRTGGKAGNTIYF. The chain employs TRBV13 and TRBJ1-3, with 11 nucleotides matching TRBD1. The ends lost 5 bases at V and 2 bases at J; junction bases unmatched: 8. Germline V gene lookup returns CDR1 PRHDT and CDR2 FYEKMQ (reference sequence). The CDR3 covers 17 residues.

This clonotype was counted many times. The CDR3 DNA is TGTGCCAGCAGTTACGTCGGCATCTACACCTTC. Its translation: CASSYVGIYTF. J is TRBJ1-2 and V is TRBV6-5, with unresolved D. The CDR3 runs to 11 residues. Germline loops: CDR1 MNHEY, CDR2 SVGAGI. The V and J ends lost 2 bases and 10 bases respectively, with 8 bases between them.

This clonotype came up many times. For the CDR3, the DNA is TGTGCCAGCATGAAACAGGGTCAGCCCCAGCATTTT. Amino acids: CASMKQGQPQHF. This chain uses TRBV2 with TRBJ1-5, with D possibly being TRBD1 (6 bases). With 7 bases removed from V and 6 bases from J, the gap between germline ends came to 10 bases. The CDR3 is 12 amino acids. Germline V CDR1 and CDR2: SNHLY, FYNNEI.

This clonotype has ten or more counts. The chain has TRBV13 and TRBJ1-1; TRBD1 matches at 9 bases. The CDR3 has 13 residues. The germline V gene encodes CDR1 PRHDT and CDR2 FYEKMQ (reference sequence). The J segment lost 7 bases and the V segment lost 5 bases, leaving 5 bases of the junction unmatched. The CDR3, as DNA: TGTGCCAGCAGCAGGGACAGGGAGAGTGAAGCTTTCTTT. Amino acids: CASSRDRESEAFF.

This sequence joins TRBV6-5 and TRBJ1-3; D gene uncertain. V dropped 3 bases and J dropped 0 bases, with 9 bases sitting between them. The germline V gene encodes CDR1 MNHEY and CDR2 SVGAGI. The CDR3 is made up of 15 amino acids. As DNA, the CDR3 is TGTGCCAGCAGTTATCAGCGTGGCTCTGGAAACACCATATATTTT. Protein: CASSYQRGSGNTIYF.